The 25 T cell receptor beta chains reported below all come from one sample, sequenced in a study of PD-L1 blockade in urothelial cancer. The time point is: peripheral blood 6 weeks after treatment start. The method was immunoSEQ multiplex PCR; TCRdb's version includes in-frame clones alone and lacks a portion of them. This table holds some 120,000 clones, about 83% found once. The source was PBMCs, collected around atezolizumab (anti-PD-L1) treatment. Every receptor here comes from a man aged 45-65 years with urothelial cancer.

The V call is TRBV5-6, the J call TRBJ1-2; TRBD1 aligns across 7 bases. After removal of 0 bases from V and 3 bases from J, the junction contained 8 bases not matched to a gene. The CDR3 is 16 amino acids. Germline assignment: CDR1 SGHDT and CDR2 YYEEEE. The CDR3 DNA reads as TGTGCCAGCAGCTTGGCCTACACAGGGGTTCACTATGGCTACACCTTC. The encoded protein is CASSLAYTGVHYGYTF.

V usage is TRBV19 and J usage is TRBJ2-6; 7 bases are shared with TRBD1. With V trimmed by 10 bases and J by 0 bases, 18 bases remained unmatched. CDR1 is LNHDA, CDR2 SQIVND, per germline (reference sequence). This CDR3 has 19 residues. CDR3 in DNA: TGTGCCACAAACCACCCCCTGGGACAGCCCCGCTCTGGGGCCAACGTCCTGACTTTC. Protein product: CATNHPLGQPRSGANVLTF.

In its sample, this clone was seen a few times. The rearrangement links TRBV27 to TRBJ1-5; 7 nucleotides align to TRBD1. Germline trimming cut 5 bases from V and 2 bases from J; bases unmatched to any gene: 9. CDR1 is MNHEY, CDR2 SMNVEV, per germline (reference sequence). This CDR3 is 16 amino acids long. The CDR3 reads CASSATHRGGNQPQHF. For the CDR3, the DNA is TGTGCCAGCAGTGCCACCCACAGGGGCGGCAATCAGCCCCAGCATTTT.

The chain combines TRBV7-8 with TRBJ1-5; no firm D call. Germline CDR1 is SGHVS and CDR2 is FQNEAQ. This CDR3 spans 12 amino acids. V was cut by 5 bases and J by 9 bases, with 11 bases left in between. The CDR3 coding sequence is TGTGCCAGCAGCCCCCCCGGGATGCCCCAGCATTTT. This sequence encodes CASSPPGMPQHF.

This rearrangement joins TRBV4-1 to TRBJ1-2; D is undetermined. Trimming took off 1 base at V and 8 bases at J, with 11 bases between the two ends. CDR1 is MGHRA and CDR2 is YSYEKL in the germline V gene. This CDR3 comprises 13 residues. CDR3 nucleotides: TGCGCCAGCAGCCAAGGTTGGCAGTGGGGCTACACCTTC. This sequence encodes CASSQGWQWGYTF.

The V and J genes are TRBV11-1 and TRBJ2-4; 8 nucleotides line up with TRBD2. Germline V gene data show CDR1 as SGHAT and CDR2 as FQDESV (reference sequence). The CDR3 consists of 16 residues. V trimming: 3 bases; J trimming: 3 bases; junction bases outside the gene matches: 7. CDR3 residues: CASSLRPGLGKNIQYF. The DNA for the CDR3 is TGTGCCAGCAGCTTGCGCCCGGGACTAGGCAAAAACATTCAGTACTTC.

The chain links TRBV2 to TRBJ2-1, with D perhaps matching TRBD2 (7 bases). This CDR3 region has 16 residues. The V gene's germline CDR1 is SNHLY and CDR2 FYNNEI. The V and J ends lost 1 base and 7 bases respectively, with 17 bases between them. For the CDR3, the DNA is TGTGCCAGCAGTGAAGGCCGCGGACTAGGGGGAAATGAGCAGTTCTTC. This encodes CASSEGRGLGGNEQFF.

The rearrangement uses TRBV27 and TRBJ1-4; tentatively, D is TRBD1 (6 bases). The CDR3 has 15 amino acids. The germline gives CDR1 MNHEY, CDR2 SMNVEV (reference sequence). V was shortened by 5 bases and J by 7 bases, with 17 bases between the two germline ends. The DNA for the CDR3 is TGTGCCAGCAGTCGGGTACGGGACACCATTGAAAAACTGTTTTTT. Its translation is CASSRVRDTIEKLFF.

This clone was seen a few times. The chain is built from TRBV11-3 and TRBJ2-2; D call uncertain. CDR1 and CDR2 (germline): SGHNT, YENEEA. Trimming shortened V by 10 bases and J by 1 base, and 13 bases separated the two germline ends. This CDR3 contains 14 residues. The CDR3 loop is CATSRSGNTGELFF. The CDR3 DNA is TGTGCCACCTCCCGGTCGGGGAACACCGGGGAGCTGTTTTTT.

A few counts support this clone. The chain carries TRBV5-6 and TRBJ2-5, with a tentative D call TRBD1 (6 bases). Germline assignment: CDR1 SGHDT and CDR2 YYEEEE. Trimming took 4 bases from V and 4 from J, leaving 20 bases between them. The CDR3 has 16 residues. In DNA, the CDR3 is TGTGCCAGCAGCGCCGAGACAGGTTTGACGGCAGAGACCCAGTACTTC. Translation: CASSAETGLTAETQYF. Based on the CDR3 plus reference TRBV5-6 and TRBJ2-5, the full variable domain is DAGVTQSPTHLIKTRGQQVTLRCSPKSGHDTVSWYQQALGQGPQFIFQYYEEEERQRGNFPDRFSGHQFPNYSSELNVNALLLGDSALYLCASSAETGLTAETQYFGPGTRLLVL.

This clone appeared once. The V call is TRBV6-5, the J call TRBJ1-2; TRBD1 matches at 7 bases. The CDR3 has 13 amino acids. The J segment lost 3 bases and the V segment lost 6 bases, leaving 4 bases of the junction unmatched. Germline CDR1 is MNHEY and CDR2 is SVGAGI. The CDR3 spells CASRTGTDYGYTF. In DNA form, the CDR3 reads TGTGCCAGCAGGACCGGGACAGACTATGGCTACACCTTC.

The J gene is TRBJ2-7, the V gene TRBV6-4; 7 bases agree with TRBD1. Germline V lookup: CDR1 MRHNA, CDR2 SNTAGT. The CDR3 length is 19 residues. J lost 2 bases, V lost 7 bases, and 23 bases had no gene match. The CDR3 loop is CASNQTGRREPSGPYEQYF. CDR3 DNA sequence: TGTGCCAGCAACCAGACAGGGCGACGCGAACCTTCTGGGCCCTACGAGCAGTACTTC.

The chain is built from TRBV2 and TRBJ2-1, with D hard to call. V shed 8 bases and J shed 8 bases, with 13 bases lying between them. Per germline, CDR1 SNHLY and CDR2 FYNNEI. The CDR3 has 12 residues. The CDR3 spells CASGSYSDEQFF. In DNA form, the CDR3 reads TGTGCCAGCGGATCTTACAGTGATGAGCAGTTCTTC.

This clone was seen only once. The chain combines TRBV7-3 with TRBJ2-1; the D gene is possibly TRBD2 (6 bases). CDR1 and CDR2 (germline): SGHTA, FQGTGA. The CDR3 runs to 14 residues. Between the trimmed V and J ends, which lost 6 bases and 5 bases, there was a span of 14 bases. The CDR3 nucleotides are TGTGCCAGCAGGTCCACTAGCAGCCACAATGAGCAGTTCTTC. The encoded protein is CASRSTSSHNEQFF.

Judged by abundance, this clone is medium-sized (0.01 to 0.1%). V is TRBV19 and J is TRBJ2-7; possible D gene TRBD1, 6 bases. Trimming shortened V by 1 base and J by 4 bases, and 11 bases separated the two germline ends. The germline CDR1 and CDR2 sequences are LNHDA and SQIVND (reference sequence). The CDR3 totals 14 residues. For the CDR3, the DNA is TGTGCCAGTAGTATAGCGGGACATGGGTACGAGCAGTACTTC. It encodes CASSIAGHGYEQYF.

The rearrangement joins TRBV14 to TRBJ2-1; no firm D call. Trimming took off 5 bases at V and 4 bases at J, with 3 bases between the two ends. The CDR3 consists of 11 residues. The germline gives CDR1 SGHDN, CDR2 FVKESK. CDR3 DNA sequence: TGTGCCAGCAGCTCATACAATGAGCAGTTCTTC. This sequence encodes CASSSYNEQFF.

The chain is built from TRBV13 and TRBJ1-1; D unresolved. V was cut by 5 bases and J by 5 bases, with 15 bases left in between. CDR1 PRHDT and CDR2 FYEKMQ come from the germline V gene (reference sequence). This CDR3 is 14 amino acids long. CDR3 residues: CASSPPRGRTEAFF. CDR3 nucleotides: TGTGCCAGCAGCCCACCTCGGGGAAGAACTGAAGCTTTCTTT. The whole variable domain, remainder taken from reference TRBV13 and TRBJ1-1, is AAGVIQSPRHLIKEKRETATLKCYPIPRHDTVYWYQQGPGQDPQFLISFYEKMQSDKGSIPDRFSAQQFSDYHSELNMSSLELGDSALYFCASSPPRGRTEAFFGQGTRLTVV.

V is TRBV19 and J is TRBJ2-5, with D unresolved. The V and J ends lost 2 bases and 5 bases respectively, with 12 bases between them. The CDR3 contains 14 residues. Germline V gene data show CDR1 as LNHDA and CDR2 as SQIVND (reference sequence). The CDR3 region has the DNA TGTGCCAGTAGTATACGCCGACAATCGGAGACCCAGTACTTC. It specifies CASSIRRQSETQYF.

The V and J genes are TRBV2 and TRBJ2-5; TRBD2 matches 7 bases. Unmatched junction bases numbered 6, after V lost 7 bases and J lost 4 bases. This CDR3 is built from 13 residues. CDR1 is SNHLY, CDR2 FYNNEI, per germline. The DNA for the CDR3 is TGTGCCAGCAAGAGGGGAGGGGCAGAGACCCAGTACTTC. It specifies CASKRGGAETQYF.

The V and J genes are TRBV6-6 and TRBJ1-4; 10 positions match TRBD1. The trim removed 6 bases at V and 7 bases at J, leaving 8 bases unmatched. Germline V lookup: CDR1 MNHNY, CDR2 SVGAGI (reference sequence). The CDR3 has 15 amino acids. DNA for the CDR3: TGTGCCAGCAGGTCGGAGACAGGGGGCATTGAAAAACTGTTTTTT. Amino acid sequence: CASRSETGGIEKLFF.

This chain uses TRBV5-1 with TRBJ2-5; 7 nucleotides line up with TRBD2. The CDR3 has 14 amino acids. V shed 0 bases, J shed 7 bases, and the junction held 6 bases outside the gene matches. The germline V gene has CDR1 SGHRS and CDR2 YFSETQ. The DNA for the CDR3 is TGCGCCAGCAGCTTGGCCGCGGGGGAGGGGACCCAGTACTTC. It translates to CASSLAAGEGTQYF.

The chain employs TRBV2 and TRBJ1-2; tentatively, D is TRBD1 (6 bases). Trimming cost V 6 bases and J 9 bases, with 20 bases left between them. Germline CDR1 reads SNHLY; CDR2 reads FYNNEI. This CDR3 is 14 amino acids long. CDR3 amino acids: CASRKETGFSSYTF. The CDR3, as DNA: TGTGCCAGCAGAAAGGAGACAGGTTTCTCGAGCTACACCTTC. Using reference TRBV2 and TRBJ1-2 for the parts outside the CDR3, the full variable domain is EPEVTQTPSHQVTQMGQEVILRCVPISNHLYFYWYRQILGQKVEFLVSFYNNEISEKSEIFDDQFSVERPDGSNFTLKIRSTKLEDSAMYFCASRKETGFSSYTFGSGTRLTVV.

This clone was detected once. The V call is TRBV5-4, the J call TRBJ1-3; weak D call: TRBD1 (5 bases). Germline V CDR1 and CDR2: SGHNT, YYREEE (reference sequence). Trimming left V 0 bases short and J 4 bases short, with 11 bases between. The CDR3 sequence is 15 residues long. CDR3 loop: CASSLEGAGGNTIYF. The CDR3 DNA reads as TGTGCCAGCAGCTTGGAAGGGGCAGGGGGAAACACCATATATTTT.

This clone was detected once. This sequence joins TRBV2 and TRBJ2-1, with D hard to call. The V and J ends lost 4 bases and 8 bases respectively, with 3 bases between them. The germline V gene has CDR1 SNHLY and CDR2 FYNNEI. The CDR3 contains 10 residues. This CDR3 reads CASSVYEQFF. The CDR3 region has the DNA TGTGCCAGCAGTGTATATGAGCAGTTCTTC.

The V gene is TRBV5-1, the J gene TRBJ2-5, with D perhaps matching TRBD1 (6 bases). The CDR3 totals 14 residues. Trimming removed 0 bases at V and 5 bases at J, with 11 bases between. The germline CDR1 and CDR2 sequences are SGHRS and YFSETQ. The CDR3 nucleotides read TGCGCCAGCAGCTTGGAGGGACAAGGGGAGACCCAGTACTTC. This translates into CASSLEGQGETQYF.